The rows below give T cell receptor beta chains drawn from one sample of a study of shared clonotypes between healthy human individuals. Here immunoSEQ multiplex PCR was the method, and the copy in TCRdb shows in-frame clones only, minus some. Here the sample spans 950,000 to 1,300,000 clones, roughly 75% being singletons. Sequencing was carried out using memory CD4+ T cells sorted from blood. The source is a man between 18 and 35 years old in good health. The CDR3 runs from the conserved cysteine through the conserved F or W. A D gene is named only where the DNA matches it firmly. Where a row states a size, it is once, few, many or the class of an expanded clone; other rows omit it.

TRBD1 NA TRBJ1-1 TRBV7-9 TGTGCCAGCAGCTTAGGAGGGGGCGCGAACACTGAAGCTTTCTTT CASSLGGGANTEAFF
NA NA TRBJ1-5 TRBV6-1 TGTGCCAGCAGTGACCGATCGGACGGTCTCTCCCAGCATTTT CASSDRSDGLSQHF
NA NA TRBJ2-1 TRBV18 TGTGCCAGCTCTCGCCCGCGGAGCTCCTACAATGAGCAGTTCTTC CASSRPRSSYNEQFF
NA NA TRBJ1-4 TRBV19 TGTGCCAGTAGTATTAGAGCTGAGGAAAAACTGTTTTTT CASSIRAEEKLFF
TRBD2 NA TRBJ2-5 TRBV6-1 TGTGCCAGCAGTGAGGGAGGGAGCGGGACCCAGTACTTC CASSEGGSGTQYF
TRBD1 few TRBJ2-6 TRBV2 TGTGCCAGCAGTGGGACAGGGAGCTCTGGGGCCAACGTCCTGACTTTC CASSGTGSSGANVLTF
NA NA TRBJ2-7 TRBV27 TGTGCCAGCAGTTTTCAGGCCCGAGGTCGGGGAGAGCAGTACTTC CASSFQARGRGEQYF
NA many TRBJ2-2 TRBV5-5 TGTGCCAGCAGCACGGGACATTGGAACACCGGGGAGCTGTTTTTT CASSTGHWNTGELFF
TRBD1 NA TRBJ2-7 TRBV6-6 TGTGCCAGCAGTTACACAGGGGCGCGTCGCGAGCAGTACTTC CASSYTGARREQYF
NA NA TRBJ1-2 TRBV10-3 TGTGCCACGATGAAAGAGGCGAAGTATGGCTACACCTTC CATMKEAKYGYTF
NA NA TRBJ1-2 TRBV7-2 TGTGCCAGCAGCTGGACAGAGACCTCGGGCTACACCTTC CASSWTETSGYTF
NA few TRBJ2-1 TRBV7-3 TGTGCCAGCAGCTTACAAGGTGGTGAGCAGTTCTTC CASSLQGGEQFF
NA NA TRBJ2-1 TRBV7-2 TGTGCCAGCAGCTCCCGACAGGAATACAATGAGCAGTTCTTC CASSSRQEYNEQFF
TRBD2 NA TRBJ2-3 TRBV5-1 TGCGCCAGCAGCCCCTCCTCTAGCGGGGCGGCAGATACGCAGTATTTT CASSPSSSGAADTQYF
NA NA TRBJ2-3 TRBV19 TGTGCCAGTAGTGCGGCAGATACGCAGTATTTT CASSAADTQYF
TRBD2 NA TRBJ2-7 TRBV15 TGTGCCACCAGCAGAGAGGGAGGGGTGGGGCAGTACTTC CATSREGGVGQYF
TRBD1 NA TRBJ1-2 TRBV6-5 TGTGCCAGCAGTTACGGACAGGGCTACTATGGCTACACCTTC CASSYGQGYYGYTF
TRBD1 NA TRBJ1-1 TRBV27 TGTGCCAGCAGGACAGGGCTCAACACTGAAGCTTTCTTT CASRTGLNTEAFF
NA once TRBJ2-2 TRBV2 TGTGCCAGCAGTGTGGAGGGACGGGGCACCGGGGAGCTGTTTTTT CASSVEGRGTGELFF
TRBD2 NA TRBJ2-7 TRBV4-1 TGCGCCAGCAGCCAAGGACTAGCGGGACTTTCCTACGAGCAGTACTTC CASSQGLAGLSYEQYF
NA NA TRBJ1-1 TRBV6-1 TGTGCCAGCAAACGGGGTGGGACTCAGCCTGAAGCTTTCTTT CASKRGGTQPEAFF
TRBD1 NA TRBJ1-2 TRBV2 TGTGCCAGTTCTACAGGGGGTAACTATGGCTACACCTTC CASSTGGNYGYTF
TRBD2 NA TRBJ2-1 TRBV5-1 TGCGCCAGCAGCTTGGGACTTTGGCGGACTAGCGGGAACAATGAGCAGTTCTTC CASSLGLWRTSGNNEQFF
NA NA TRBJ2-7 TRBV7-7 TGTGCTAGCAGCTTAACCGAAGGGTCTGGCGAGCAGTACTTC CASSLTEGSGEQYF
NA NA TRBJ1-1 TRBV11-2 TGTGCCAGCAGCTCGATTAACAGGGACAAGAACACTGAAGCTTTCTTT CASSSINRDKNTEAFF
NA few TRBJ1-5 TRBV10-2 TGCGCCAGCAGTGAGTCGGGGGGCCGTAATCAGCCCCAGCATTTT CASSESGGRNQPQHF
TRBD1 NA TRBJ1-1 TRBV9 TGTGCCAGCAGCGTAGCTGAGGGGACAGGCGCTTTCTTT CASSVAEGTGAFF
NA few TRBJ1-6 TRBV2 TGTGCCATTCAGGGAACCCCCTATAATTCACCCCTCCACTTT CAIQGTPYNSPLHF
TRBD1 few TRBJ1-2 TRBV19 TGTGCCAGTAGTATAGACGACAGGGCCGGCGGCTACACCTTC CASSIDDRAGGYTF
TRBD2 NA TRBJ2-3 TRBV7-9 TGTGCCAGCAGCGGCCCGGAGCGGGGCCCGCAGTATTTT CASSGPERGPQYF
NA few TRBJ1-2 TRBV6-5 TGTGCCAGCAGTTACTCGGCCCAGGGATCCTCTGGCTACACCTTC CASSYSAQGSSGYTF
TRBD1 NA TRBJ1-4 TRBV7-9 TGTGCCAGCAGCGTGACAGGGGGAAGAAATGAAAAACTGTTTTTT CASSVTGGRNEKLFF
NA few TRBJ1-3 TRBV5-1 TGCGCCAGCAGCTTGGGAGTCGCTGGCTCTGGAAACACCATATATTTT CASSLGVAGSGNTIYF
NA NA TRBJ2-2 TRBV6-1 TGTGCCACAGGGGGGCCCAATTGGGGTACCGGGGAGCTGTTTTTT CATGGPNWGTGELFF
TRBD2 NA TRBJ2-5 TRBV11-2 TGTGCCAGCTCGAAGACCGGGACTAGTTCCCTGGGTGGGACCCAGTACTTC CASSKTGTSSLGGTQYF
TRBD2 few TRBJ2-1 TRBV7-2 TGTGCCAGCAGCTTAAGCCAGCGGGAGGGCAATGAGCAGTTCTTC CASSLSQREGNEQFF
TRBD1 once TRBJ1-4 TRBV15 TGTGCCACCAGCAGCAGGGGGAAAGGCCGGGACAGGGATGAAAAACTGTTTTTT CATSSRGKGRDRDEKLFF
NA NA TRBJ2-7 TRBV11-2 TGTGCCAGCAGCCCCCTAGTGGGCCAGGCCTACGAGCAGTACTTC CASSPLVGQAYEQYF
NA few TRBJ2-5 TRBV2 TGTGCCAGCAGCCGGGGGCCCGCGCAAGAGACCCAGTACTTC CASSRGPAQETQYF